This T cell receptor beta chain comes out of a study of Graves' ophthalmopathy and Graves' hyperthyroidism. The wider study: Before any treatment was given, at initial diagnosis, peripheral blood was collected. Study-wide results and caveats: In blood, most expanded thyroid clonotypes above 0.001 frequency were also detected. The model predicted progression of ophthalmopathy with a sensitivity of more than 60%, and its specificity was about 76%.

Beta-chain TCR CDR3 regions were amplified from RNA transcripts. HTBI primers served in a first-round RT-PCR, which a second-round multiplex PCR followed. Each CDR3 protein is one row after TCRdb ran MiXCR on the multiplex PCR reads. This table has over 200,000 distinct CDR3 sequences, about 32% appearing once. This clonotype was observed at least ten times. Its specificity is unknown. The receptor was derived from a man aged 50-60 years with Graves' ophthalmopathy. The sample comprised peripheral blood.

Here the CDR3 DNA reads TGTGCCAGCAGTCGGACAGGGGAAATAAGTCAGCCCCAGCATTTT. Amino acids: CASSRTGEISQPQHF. The chain is built from TRBV12-3 or TRBV12-4 and TRBJ1-5; 9 nucleotides align to TRBD1. This CDR3 contains 15 residues. The ends lost 5 bases at V and 6 bases at J; junction bases unmatched: 8.